One and the same sample provided the 30 T cell receptor beta chains below, sequenced in a study of post-analysis software for immune sequencing data. Unique molecular identifiers were present in the TCR beta cDNA libraries. TCRdb independently ran MiXCR on the PCR reads; one entry per CDR3 protein. The sample holds approximately 630,000 distinct CDR3 sequences; approximately 59% are singletons and the top ten take 10% to 12%. Their recognized antigens are unknown. Study-level points and caveats: With TRBV5-6, TRBV5-1 and TRBV20-1 included, 5 or 6 TRBV segments were more frequent in patients than in controls.

Sequenced input: blood. Source of these receptors: a girl aged 2-10 years with multiple sclerosis.

The chain recombines TRBV27 with TRBJ1-1, with a possible D match to TRBD1 (5 bases). V lost 3 bases and J lost 6, with 14 bases in between. The germline gives CDR1 MNHEY, CDR2 SMNVEV (reference sequence). The CDR3 totals 14 residues. The CDR3, as DNA: TGTGCCAGCAGTTTTTCGGGGGGGGGACCTGAAGCTTTCTTT. As protein: CASSFSGGGPEAFF.

In this sample, this clonotype turned up once. V is TRBV6-2 or TRBV6-3 and J is TRBJ2-7, with 11 bases that match TRBD2. Germline loops: CDR1 MNHEY, CDR2 SVGEGT. The ends lost 0 bases at V and 1 base at J; junction bases unmatched: 2. This CDR3 region has 16 residues. The CDR3 DNA reads TGTGCCAGCAGTTACTCTGGGACTAGCGGTTCCTACGAGCAGTACTTC. Translated, it gives CASSYSGTSGSYEQYF.

This clonotype was found a few times. The chain links TRBV7-9 to TRBJ1-2; 9 bases agree with TRBD1. The CDR3 length is 16 residues. Germline lookup yields CDR1 SEHNR and CDR2 FQNEAQ (reference sequence). J was trimmed by 2 bases and V by 2 bases; bases with no gene match: 6. The DNA of the CDR3 is TGTGCCAGCAGCTTAACGGTTGGACAGGGGAACTATGGCTACACCTTC. Protein: CASSLTVGQGNYGYTF.

This clonotype appeared a single time. The genes are TRBV6-5 and TRBJ1-5; no firm D call. This CDR3 region has 13 residues. The V gene's germline CDR1 is MNHEY and CDR2 SVGAGI. V lost 5 bases and J 3 bases, leaving 8 bases between the germline ends. As DNA, the CDR3 is TGTGCCAGCAGTCGCTTCTACAATCAGCCCCAGCATTTT. Its translation: CASSRFYNQPQHF.

This clonotype showed up just a few times. CDR3 in amino acids: CASRGTVRGPYNEQFF. The CDR3 DNA sequence: TGTGCCAGCAGAGGGACCGTTCGGGGTCCTTACAATGAGCAGTTCTTC. V and J are TRBV12-3 or TRBV12-4 and TRBJ2-1, with D possibly being TRBD1 or TRBD2 (5 bases each). CDR3 length: 16 residues. Trimming removed 6 bases from V and 4 bases from J, with 19 bases in between.

This chain links TRBV7-2 with TRBJ1-3, with D possibly being TRBD1 (6 bases). The germline gives CDR1 SGHTA, CDR2 FQGNSA. V lost 3 bases to trimming and J lost 0 bases, with 12 bases between them. The CDR3 runs to 16 residues. Written as DNA, the CDR3 is TGTGCCAGCAGCTTGACAGGTGCCTTCTCTGGAAACACCATATATTTT. Its translation: CASSLTGAFSGNTIYF.

This clonotype was detected only a few times. The genes are TRBV20-1 and TRBJ2-3; 7 bases match TRBD1. Germline V gives CDR1 DFQATT, CDR2 SNEGSKA (reference sequence). Unmatched junction bases numbered 15, after V lost 3 bases and J lost 6 bases. The CDR3 extends over 16 amino acids. In DNA, the CDR3 is TGCAGTGCTAGGACCTTAGTTCTGGGGGACAGCGATACGCAGTATTTT. Its protein product is CSARTLVLGDSDTQYF.

The V gene is TRBV5-1, the J gene TRBJ1-1; no definite D call. The germline gives CDR1 SGHRS, CDR2 YFSETQ. There are 15 residues in the CDR3. The V and J ends lost 1 base and 0 bases respectively, with 10 bases between them. This CDR3 is CASSLSHGVNTEAFF. The CDR3 DNA sequence: TGCGCCAGCAGCTTGTCCCACGGGGTGAACACTGAAGCTTTCTTT.

This chain connects TRBV20-1 to TRBJ2-7, with 8 bases identical to TRBD2. Germline V CDR1 and CDR2: DFQATT, SNEGSKA (reference sequence). CDR3 size: 15 residues. Trimming at V came to 3 bases and at J to 7 bases, leaving 14 bases not matched to a gene. This chain's CDR3 is CSASSIAGKGGEQYF. The CDR3 region has the DNA TGCAGTGCTAGCTCCATAGCGGGAAAAGGCGGTGAGCAGTACTTC.

This rearrangement joins TRBV7-2 to TRBJ2-1; 8 bases match TRBD2. The V gene's germline CDR1 is SGHTA and CDR2 FQGNSA. J was trimmed by 6 bases and V by 4 bases; bases with no gene match: 5. The CDR3 totals 14 residues. The CDR3 sequence is CASSWRTSGNEQFF. CDR3 nucleotides: TGTGCCAGCAGCTGGCGTACTAGCGGCAATGAGCAGTTCTTC.

The chain couples TRBV20-1 to TRBJ1-1; 9 bases fit TRBD1. Germline-derived CDR1 and CDR2 are DFQATT and SNEGSKA (reference sequence). V gave up 1 base and J gave up 3 bases; unmatched junction bases: 0. The CDR3 has 13 residues. In DNA, the CDR3 is TGCAGTGCTAGAGGGACAGGGGACACTGAAGCTTTCTTT. Protein product: CSARGTGDTEAFF.

This clonotype was picked up a small number of times. This sequence joins TRBV6-1 and TRBJ2-5; a weak D match, TRBD1 (6 bases). The CDR3 runs to 10 residues. V was pared by 11 bases and J by 4 bases, with 8 bases between. Per germline, CDR1 MNHNS and CDR2 SASEGT. The DNA of the CDR3 is TGTGCCGGGGGCTCAGAGACCCAGTACTTC. Its translation is CAGGSETQYF.

The chain uses TRBV5-4 and TRBJ1-6; D gene unclear. The V end was cut by 4 bases, the J end by 3 bases, with 14 bases between. Germline V gives CDR1 SGHNT, CDR2 YYREEE (reference sequence). The CDR3 totals 16 residues. Here the CDR3 reads CASSPRSGNYNSPLHF. Here the CDR3 DNA reads TGTGCCAGCAGCCCAAGGTCTGGGAACTATAATTCACCCCTCCACTTT.

The CDR3 coding sequence is TGTGCCAGCAGCAGGGGCCGGAGAGCGTCCGATACGCAGTATTTT. It specifies CASSRGRRASDTQYF. This chain uses TRBV14 with TRBJ2-3; the D gene is possibly TRBD1 (5 bases). CDR3 length equals 15 residues. Looked up from germline, CDR1 is SGHDN and CDR2 is FVKESK. Trimming shortened V by 5 bases and J by 6 bases, and 18 bases separated the two germline ends.

This chain uses TRBV29-1 with TRBJ2-1, with 8 bases that match TRBD2. There are 13 residues in the CDR3. The V gene end was trimmed by 5 bases and the J gene end by 8 bases; junction bases not matched to a gene: 8. From germline, CDR1 is SQVTM and CDR2 ANQGSEA. CDR3 in amino acids: CSVFGGGRDEQFF. DNA for the CDR3: TGCAGCGTTTTCGGGGGGGGGAGGGATGAGCAGTTCTTC.

This clonotype was counted between two and nine times. The CDR3 bases are TGCGCCAGCAGCTTGGAGGCTCACAATGAGCAGTTCTTC. This codes for CASSLEAHNEQFF. The chain combines TRBV5-1 with TRBJ2-1, with no clear D. Germline V gene lookup returns CDR1 SGHRS and CDR2 YFSETQ. This CDR3 has 13 amino acids. V lost 0 bases to trimming and J lost 5 bases, with 6 bases between them.

V and J are TRBV6-5 and TRBJ2-1; 9 bases map to TRBD1. CDR1 and CDR2 (germline): MNHEY, SVGAGI. This CDR3 contains 16 residues. J gave up 4 bases and V 5 bases, and 9 bases lay outside the gene matches. CDR3 coding DNA: TGTGCCAGCAGTACGGGACAGGGCAGAGGTTACAATGAGCAGTTCTTC. Translated, it gives CASSTGQGRGYNEQFF.

This clonotype was found once. This chain connects TRBV5-1 to TRBJ1-1; D remains ambiguous. This CDR3 comprises 13 residues. Germline V CDR1 and CDR2: SGHRS, YFSETQ. V gave up 5 bases and J gave up 0 bases, with 8 bases separating them. CDR3 amino acids: CASRFMMNTEAFF. CDR3 nucleotides: TGCGCCAGCAGGTTCATGATGAACACTGAAGCTTTCTTT.

Only a few counts were recorded for this clonotype. The genes are TRBV14 and TRBJ2-3; 8 bases line up with TRBD1. The CDR3 length is 15 residues. Germline CDR1 is SGHDN and CDR2 is FVKESK. Trimming removed 1 base from V and 4 bases from J; junction bases left unmatched: 4. CDR3 sequence: CASSQASQGADTQYF. The DNA of the CDR3 is TGTGCCAGCAGCCAAGCGTCACAGGGGGCAGATACGCAGTATTTT.

This chain uses TRBV6-2 or TRBV6-3 with TRBJ2-3; D call uncertain. The CDR3 is made up of 14 amino acids. V lost 8 bases to trimming and J lost 2 bases, with 14 bases between them. CDR1 MNHEY and CDR2 SVGEGT come from the germline V gene. The CDR3 DNA reads TGTGCCAGCGTGGTCGATCCGTTCACAGATACGCAGTATTTT. Translating it yields CASVVDPFTDTQYF.

The rearrangement links TRBV25-1 to TRBJ2-1; D perhaps matches TRBD2 (6 bases). TRBJ2-7 explains the end of the DNA better; the J call may be wrong. The CDR3 loop spans 14 amino acids. Germline lookup yields CDR1 MGHDK and CDR2 SYGVNS. CDR3 in amino acids: CASLAGDSYNEQYF. Written as DNA, the CDR3 is TGTGCCAGCCTTGCCGGGGACTCCTACAATGAGCAGTACTTC.

This clonotype has a handful of counts. The chain employs TRBV29-1 and TRBJ1-1, with D uncertain. The germline gives CDR1 SQVTM, CDR2 ANQGSEA. The CDR3 is made up of 14 amino acids. V dropped 1 base and J dropped 0 bases, with 9 bases sitting between them. In DNA, the CDR3 is TGCAGCGTTGAAGCGGGCAACCTGAACACTGAAGCTTTCTTT. It specifies CSVEAGNLNTEAFF.

This rearrangement joins TRBV29-1 to TRBJ2-7; maybe TRBD2 (7 bases). V was trimmed by 4 bases and J by 4 bases, leaving 32 bases between them. This CDR3 comprises 19 residues. Germline V CDR1 and CDR2: SQVTM, ANQGSEA. The CDR3 loop is CSVAGGTLAPFNKTYEQYF. CDR3 nucleotides: TGCAGCGTTGCTGGGGGGACACTAGCGCCCTTTAACAAAACTTACGAGCAGTACTTC.

This clonotype was recorded a few times. This rearrangement joins TRBV7-9 to TRBJ2-1, with D hard to call. The germline gives CDR1 SEHNR, CDR2 FQNEAQ (reference sequence). CDR3 size: 13 residues. V lost 0 bases and J lost 4, with 4 bases in between. The CDR3 nucleotides are TGTGCCAGCAGCTTAGCCATTTACAATGAGCAGTTCTTC. Translating gives CASSLAIYNEQFF.

A few counts support this clonotype. The chain is built from TRBV14 and TRBJ2-3, with TRBD1 identical over 7 bases. Germline V gene sequence: CDR1 SGHDN, CDR2 FVKESK. The V gene end was trimmed by 3 bases and the J gene end by 2 bases; junction bases not matched to a gene: 8. The CDR3 contains 16 residues. The CDR3 loop reads CASSQLTGTITDTQYF. The CDR3 DNA reads as TGTGCCAGCAGCCAGTTGACAGGGACAATCACAGATACGCAGTATTTT.

V is TRBV11-2 and J is TRBJ2-1, with 10 bases that match TRBD2. Germline V gene lookup returns CDR1 SGHAT and CDR2 FQNNGV. The CDR3 extends over 16 amino acids. Unmatched junction bases numbered 13, after V lost 5 bases and J lost 9 bases. The CDR3 is CASSASASGRAGEQFF. CDR3 DNA: TGTGCCAGCAGCGCGAGCGCGAGCGGGAGGGCGGGTGAGCAGTTCTTC. Full variable domain (missing parts from reference TRBV11-2 and TRBJ2-1): EAGVAQSPRYKIIEKRQSVAFWCNPISGHATLYWYQQILGQGPKLLIQFQNNGVVDDSQLPKDRFSAERLKGVDSTLKIQPAKLEDSAVYLCASSASASGRAGEQFFGPGTRLTVL.

V gene TRBV29-1 combines with J gene TRBJ1-6, with 8 positions matching TRBD1. The CDR3 has 14 amino acids. Germline lookup yields CDR1 SQVTM and CDR2 ANQGSEA. V lost 5 bases to trimming and J lost 15 bases; unmatched junction nucleotides: 15. CDR3 DNA sequence: TGCAGCGTTCCGGACAGGGAAGGTGGTGCGGTCCTCCACTTT. This translates into CSVPDREGGAVLHF.

The V call is TRBV6-5, the J call TRBJ1-2, with 10 nucleotides matching TRBD1. Trimming at V came to 6 bases and at J to 0 bases, leaving 4 bases not matched to a gene. CDR1 and CDR2 from the germline V gene are MNHEY and SVGAGI. The CDR3 has 15 residues. CDR3 DNA: TGTGCCAGCAGGACAGGGGGCCCTACTAACTATGGCTACACCTTC. Translation gives CASRTGGPTNYGYTF.

The CDR3 reads CASRLDRVYGYTF. In nucleotides, the CDR3 is TGTGCCAGCAGGTTGGACAGGGTTTATGGCTACACCTTC. V is TRBV12-3 or TRBV12-4 and J is TRBJ1-2; 8 bases match TRBD1. Losses at the gene ends were 6 bases for V and 5 bases for J; bases not matched to a gene: 5. The CDR3 runs 13 residues.

This clonotype was found a few times. The V call is TRBV6-6, the J call TRBJ2-1; D possibly corresponds to TRBD2 (6 bases). Trimming took off 5 bases at V and 9 bases at J, with 17 bases between the two ends. This CDR3 is 14 amino acids long. From germline, CDR1 is MNHNY and CDR2 SVGAGI (reference sequence). CDR3 sequence reads: CASSTTSWVFEQFF. CDR3 coding DNA: TGTGCCAGCAGTACGACTAGTTGGGTTTTTGAGCAGTTCTTC.